The entry below describes one T cell receptor (beta chain). Its specificity is not known. J gave up 7 bases and V 7 bases, and 20 bases lay outside the gene matches. CDR1 is SQVTM, CDR2 ANQGSEA, per germline. The CDR3 has 17 residues. The data are from a study of post-analysis software for immune sequencing data. Whole-study findings and limits: Elevated frequency relative to controls characterized several TRBV segments in patients, TRBV5-6, TRBV5-1 and TRBV20-1 among them.

Unique molecular identifiers had been added to the TCR beta cDNA libraries. TCRdb analysed the PCR reads with MiXCR anew, one entry per CDR3 protein. The table shows almost 700,000 distinct CDR3 sequences, with 55% to 60% occurring only once. Material: blood. The rearrangement joins TRBV29-1 to TRBJ2-3; 10 bases map to TRBD1. This TCR came from a girl aged 2 to 10 with multiple sclerosis. CDR3 nucleotides: TGCAGCGCCAGGCCCCTCGGGACAGGGGACTTCATGTATACGCAGTATTTT. Translation gives CSARPLGTGDFMYTQYF.